Each of the 27 T cell receptor beta chains below was sequenced from the same sample in a study of T cell responses to AZD1222 COVID-19 vaccine. This table comes from immunoSEQ multiplex PCR, and its TCRdb copy is limited to in-frame clones, with some not included. The sample lists 96,000 or so clones, approximately 87% seen once, with approximately 30% in the top ten. The sequenced sample was peripheral blood, obtained on day 0 of AZD1222 vaccination. The receptors come from an adult in good health.

The V gene is TRBV7-9, the J gene TRBJ2-1; D is tentatively TRBD1 or TRBD2 (5 bases each). Germline CDR1 reads SEHNR; CDR2 reads FQNEAQ (reference sequence). The germline V and J ends were trimmed by 2 bases and 7 bases, with 15 bases remaining between them. There are 15 residues in the CDR3. CDR3 region: CASSLRQGVENEQFF. CDR3 bases: TGTGCCAGCAGCTTACGGCAGGGAGTTGAAAATGAGCAGTTCTTC.

The rearrangement joins TRBV2 to TRBJ2-7; 7 bases are shared with TRBD1. V lost 6 bases, J lost 3 bases, and 11 bases stayed unmatched. The CDR3 contains 15 residues. Germline V gene sequence: CDR1 SNHLY, CDR2 FYNNEI. The CDR3 DNA is TGTGCCAGCAGCCCGCAAGGGGGCACGGTCTACGAGCAGTACTTC. It is translated as CASSPQGGTVYEQYF.

This clone was seen once. The gene calls are TRBV4-2 and TRBJ2-7; TRBD2 agrees at 12 bases. The CDR3 extends over 16 amino acids. V shed 0 bases and J 6 bases; nucleotides not matched to a gene: 6. From germline, CDR1 is LGHNA and CDR2 YNFKEQ. The CDR3, as DNA: TGTGCCAGCAGCCAAGACCTAGCGGGAGGGCCGCGCGAGCAGTACTTC. This codes for CASSQDLAGGPREQYF.

The chain links TRBV19 to TRBJ2-1, with TRBD2 identical over 10 bases. CDR3 size: 14 residues. Germline V gives CDR1 LNHDA, CDR2 SQIVND (reference sequence). The junction had 3 bases not matched to a gene; V was cut back by 8 bases and J by 2 bases. DNA for the CDR3: TGTGCCAGTGTAGCGGGAGGCACCTACAATGAGCAGTTCTTC. This codes for CASVAGGTYNEQFF.

This clone has more than one count but fewer than ten. V is TRBV5-4 and J is TRBJ2-7, with TRBD2 matching 13 bases. V lost 4 bases to trimming and J lost 6 bases; unmatched junction nucleotides: 10. The germline V gene encodes CDR1 SGHNT and CDR2 YYREEE (reference sequence). CDR3 length: 16 amino acids. The CDR3 nucleotides read TGTGCCAGCAGCGACCGGACTAGCGGGAGTTGGGGCGAGCAGTACTTC. This sequence encodes CASSDRTSGSWGEQYF.

The rearrangement uses TRBV9 and TRBJ2-1; 7 bases are shared with TRBD1. Germline CDR1 SGDLS, CDR2 YYNGEE. Trimming removed 4 bases from V and 2 bases from J; junction bases left unmatched: 6. The CDR3 is 15 amino acids. CDR3 amino acids: CASSFTGATYNEQFF. The CDR3 coding sequence is TGTGCCAGCAGCTTTACAGGGGCGACCTACAATGAGCAGTTCTTC. The variable domain in full, completed from reference TRBV9 and TRBJ2-1, reads DSGVTQTPKHLITATGQRVTLRCSPRSGDLSVYWYQQSLDQGLQFLIQYYNGEERAKGNILERFSAQQFPDLHSELNLSSLELGDSALYFCASSFTGATYNEQFFGPGTRLTVL.

This rearrangement joins TRBV18 to TRBJ2-1, with D perhaps matching TRBD2 (5 bases). The germline V and J ends were trimmed by 1 base and 8 bases, with 6 bases remaining between them. The CDR3 has 12 amino acids. CDR1 is KGHSH and CDR2 is LQKENI in the germline V gene. CDR3 nucleotide sequence: TGTGCCAGCTCACCACTCGGGGATGAGCAGTTCTTC. Protein product: CASSPLGDEQFF.

The rearrangement links TRBV12-3 or TRBV12-4 to TRBJ2-7; TRBD1 might be the D (6 bases). V shed 8 bases and J shed 3 bases, with 14 bases lying between them. This CDR3 has 13 amino acids. CDR3 bases: TGTGCCAGCCGGGGCGGACAGAACTACGAGCAGTACTTC. Translation: CASRGGQNYEQYF.

This clone is a singleton in its sample. The J gene is TRBJ2-7, the V gene TRBV28; 8 bases align to TRBD1. The CDR3 length is 13 residues. From germline, CDR1 is MDHEN and CDR2 SYDVKM. V lost 9 bases, J lost 3 bases, and 7 bases stayed unmatched. CDR3 sequence reads: CASFTGTGYEQYF. The CDR3 DNA reads TGTGCCAGTTTCACCGGGACAGGCTACGAGCAGTACTTC.

The chain recombines TRBV9 with TRBJ2-3; D perhaps matches TRBD2 (5 bases). V lost 4 bases and J 0 bases, leaving 21 bases between the germline ends. The CDR3 is 18 residues long. Germline V gives CDR1 SGDLS, CDR2 YYNGEE. The CDR3 spells CASSPHWGATLSTDTQYF. DNA for the CDR3: TGTGCCAGCAGCCCGCACTGGGGAGCGACGCTTAGCACAGATACGCAGTATTTT.

J is TRBJ1-1 and V is TRBV28; D not resolved. This CDR3 spans 11 amino acids. V was trimmed by 3 bases and J by 8 bases, leaving 7 bases between them. Looked up from germline, CDR1 is MDHEN and CDR2 is SYDVKM. This CDR3 reads CASSFPAEAFF. In DNA form, the CDR3 reads TGTGCCAGCAGTTTCCCAGCCGAAGCTTTCTTT. The variable domain in full, completed from reference TRBV28 and TRBJ1-1, reads DVKVTQSSRYLVKRTGEKVFLECVQDMDHENMFWYRQDPGLGLRLIYFSYDVKMKEKGDIPEGYSVSREKKERFSLILESASTNQTSMYLCASSFPAEAFFGQGTRLTVV.

This chain connects TRBV7-9 to TRBJ1-1; D may be TRBD1 (5 bases). The germline gives CDR1 SEHNR, CDR2 FQNEAQ (reference sequence). This CDR3 contains 12 residues. V lost 2 bases to trimming and J lost 8 bases, with 9 bases between them. CDR3 nucleotides: TGTGCCAGCAGCTTAAATGACAGAGAAGCTTTCTTT. It encodes CASSLNDREAFF.

In its sample, this clone was seen once. The chain is built from TRBV11-2 and TRBJ2-3, with TRBD2 matching over 9 bases. Germline V gene lookup returns CDR1 SGHAT and CDR2 FQNNGV. V gave up 5 bases and J gave up 10 bases; unmatched junction bases: 16. The CDR3 contains 16 residues. For the CDR3, the DNA is TGTGCCAGCAGCCCTCGGAGGCGGTCAGGCGGGGGGGCGCAGTATTTT. Translation gives CASSPRRRSGGGAQYF.

DNA for the CDR3: TGCGCCAGCAGCTTGACCCTTCGGGACAGGACGAACACCGGGGAGCTGTTTTTT. The encoded protein is CASSLTLRDRTNTGELFF. This chain joins TRBV5-1 and TRBJ2-2, with 8 bases lining up with TRBD1. Trimming at V came to 1 base and at J to 0 bases, leaving 8 bases not matched to a gene. The CDR3 sequence is 18 residues long. Germline V gene lookup returns CDR1 SGHRS and CDR2 YFSETQ.

Only one count was recorded for this clone. The chain has TRBV2 and TRBJ2-5; 13 bases are shared with TRBD2. Germline trimming cut 6 bases from V and 6 bases from J; bases unmatched to any gene: 10. The CDR3 consists of 16 residues. The germline V gene encodes CDR1 SNHLY and CDR2 FYNNEI. CDR3 residues: CASRPGTSGNLKTQYF. The DNA of the CDR3 is TGTGCCAGCAGACCCGGGACTAGCGGGAATCTAAAGACCCAGTACTTC.

CDR3 sequence: CASSARLSGPYNEQFF. The CDR3 bases are TGTGCCAGCAGCGCCAGACTTAGCGGTCCCTACAATGAGCAGTTCTTC. The chain carries TRBV9 and TRBJ2-1, with D perhaps matching TRBD2 (6 bases). Germline assignment: CDR1 SGDLS and CDR2 YYNGEE. With 3 bases removed from V and 2 bases from J, the gap between germline ends came to 15 bases. The CDR3 consists of 16 residues.

The chain combines TRBV6-5 with TRBJ1-5, with D maybe TRBD1 (5 bases). Germline-derived CDR1 and CDR2 are MNHEY and SVGAGI. The CDR3 runs 14 residues. V gave up 4 bases and J gave up 4 bases, with 11 bases separating them. The CDR3 loop reads CASSSRGANQPQHF. In DNA form, the CDR3 reads TGTGCCAGCAGTTCCCGCGGGGCAAATCAGCCCCAGCATTTT.

This clone appeared a single time. The chain has TRBV19 and TRBJ2-3, with D perhaps TRBD1 (6 bases). The germline gives CDR1 LNHDA, CDR2 SQIVND (reference sequence). The CDR3 loop spans 14 amino acids. The V gene lost 3 bases and the J gene lost 0 bases, with 7 bases spanning the gap. The CDR3 nucleotides read TGTGCCAGTAGTATCGACAGGAGCACAGATACGCAGTATTTT. It yields the protein CASSIDRSTDTQYF.

This clone was recorded a few times. The chain couples TRBV7-9 to TRBJ2-2, with TRBD1 as a possible D gene (6 bases). Per the germline V gene, CDR1 is SEHNR and CDR2 is FQNEAQ (reference sequence). Deletions cut 6 bases from V and 4 bases from J, with 9 bases between. The CDR3 sequence is 13 residues long. The CDR3: CASRLQGTGELFF. CDR3 nucleotide sequence: TGTGCCAGCAGACTACAGGGCACCGGGGAGCTGTTTTTT.

V gene TRBV10-3 combines with J gene TRBJ1-1, with D perhaps TRBD1 (5 bases). CDR1 ENHRY and CDR2 SYGVKD come from the germline V gene. Trimming stripped 0 bases from V and 8 bases from J, with 13 bases between. CDR3 length equals 14 residues. For the CDR3, the DNA is TGTGCCATCAGTGAGTCGCGGGGGAATGGGGAAGCTTTCTTT. Its protein is CAISESRGNGEAFF.

In its sample, this clone was seen once. The chain couples TRBV27 to TRBJ2-5; 8 bases align to TRBD1. The CDR3 has 14 amino acids. The germline V gene encodes CDR1 MNHEY and CDR2 SMNVEV (reference sequence). Trimming took 3 bases from V and 4 from J; bases not matched to a gene: 4. CDR3: CASSLLTGVETQYF. The CDR3 nucleotides read TGTGCCAGCAGTTTGTTGACAGGGGTAGAGACCCAGTACTTC.

This clone is a singleton in its sample. The chain employs TRBV28 and TRBJ2-2; 7 bases map to TRBD2. The length of the CDR3 is 16 residues. Germline CDR1 MDHEN, CDR2 SYDVKM. The ends lost 5 bases at V and 3 bases at J; junction bases unmatched: 9. As DNA, the CDR3 is TGTGCCAGCAGTACTCCTACGGGACTACACACCGGGGAGCTGTTTTTT. This encodes CASSTPTGLHTGELFF.

This sequence joins TRBV29-1 and TRBJ1-2; the match to TRBD1 covers 7 bases. The CDR3 is 13 residues long. Germline V lookup: CDR1 SQVTM, CDR2 ANQGSEA. With V trimmed by 7 bases and J by 2 bases, 7 bases remained unmatched. CDR3 residues: CSGQDRSNYGYTF. The CDR3 coding sequence is TGCAGCGGTCAGGACAGGTCGAACTATGGCTACACCTTC.

V and J are TRBV27 and TRBJ2-1; TRBD1 matches at 9 bases. The CDR3 totals 14 residues. V gave up 5 bases and J gave up 4 bases; unmatched junction bases: 3. Germline-derived CDR1 and CDR2 are MNHEY and SMNVEV (reference sequence). CDR3 in amino acids: CASSPGTGYNEQFF. The CDR3 DNA is TGTGCCAGCAGTCCCGGGACAGGGTACAATGAGCAGTTCTTC.

This CDR3 is CASIHRGWWDGYTF. The CDR3 nucleotides are TGTGCCAGCATACACCGCGGGTGGTGGGATGGCTACACCTTC. The rearrangement joins TRBV28 to TRBJ1-2; unclear D gene. The CDR3 runs to 14 residues. V lost 7 bases, J lost 6 bases, and 18 bases lay in between. Germline V gene sequence: CDR1 MDHEN, CDR2 SYDVKM.

The rearrangement links TRBV4-1 to TRBJ2-1; D remains unclear. This CDR3 has 14 residues. V was shortened by 0 bases and J by 12 bases, with 15 bases between the two germline ends. Germline assignment: CDR1 MGHRA and CDR2 YSYEKL. CDR3 in DNA: TGCGCCAGCAGCCAAGAAGGGCCCCGGACGCGGCAGTTCTTC. Translation: CASSQEGPRTRQFF.

The V gene is TRBV20-1, the J gene TRBJ1-6; D possibly corresponds to TRBD1 (6 bases). Germline-derived CDR1 and CDR2 are DFQATT and SNEGSKA (reference sequence). The CDR3 has 16 amino acids. The germline V and J ends were trimmed by 3 bases and 1 base, with 13 bases remaining between them. Written as DNA, the CDR3 is TGCAGTGCTAGTCCGCCCAGGGGATCCTATAATTCACCCCTCCACTTT. Encoded protein: CSASPPRGSYNSPLHF.